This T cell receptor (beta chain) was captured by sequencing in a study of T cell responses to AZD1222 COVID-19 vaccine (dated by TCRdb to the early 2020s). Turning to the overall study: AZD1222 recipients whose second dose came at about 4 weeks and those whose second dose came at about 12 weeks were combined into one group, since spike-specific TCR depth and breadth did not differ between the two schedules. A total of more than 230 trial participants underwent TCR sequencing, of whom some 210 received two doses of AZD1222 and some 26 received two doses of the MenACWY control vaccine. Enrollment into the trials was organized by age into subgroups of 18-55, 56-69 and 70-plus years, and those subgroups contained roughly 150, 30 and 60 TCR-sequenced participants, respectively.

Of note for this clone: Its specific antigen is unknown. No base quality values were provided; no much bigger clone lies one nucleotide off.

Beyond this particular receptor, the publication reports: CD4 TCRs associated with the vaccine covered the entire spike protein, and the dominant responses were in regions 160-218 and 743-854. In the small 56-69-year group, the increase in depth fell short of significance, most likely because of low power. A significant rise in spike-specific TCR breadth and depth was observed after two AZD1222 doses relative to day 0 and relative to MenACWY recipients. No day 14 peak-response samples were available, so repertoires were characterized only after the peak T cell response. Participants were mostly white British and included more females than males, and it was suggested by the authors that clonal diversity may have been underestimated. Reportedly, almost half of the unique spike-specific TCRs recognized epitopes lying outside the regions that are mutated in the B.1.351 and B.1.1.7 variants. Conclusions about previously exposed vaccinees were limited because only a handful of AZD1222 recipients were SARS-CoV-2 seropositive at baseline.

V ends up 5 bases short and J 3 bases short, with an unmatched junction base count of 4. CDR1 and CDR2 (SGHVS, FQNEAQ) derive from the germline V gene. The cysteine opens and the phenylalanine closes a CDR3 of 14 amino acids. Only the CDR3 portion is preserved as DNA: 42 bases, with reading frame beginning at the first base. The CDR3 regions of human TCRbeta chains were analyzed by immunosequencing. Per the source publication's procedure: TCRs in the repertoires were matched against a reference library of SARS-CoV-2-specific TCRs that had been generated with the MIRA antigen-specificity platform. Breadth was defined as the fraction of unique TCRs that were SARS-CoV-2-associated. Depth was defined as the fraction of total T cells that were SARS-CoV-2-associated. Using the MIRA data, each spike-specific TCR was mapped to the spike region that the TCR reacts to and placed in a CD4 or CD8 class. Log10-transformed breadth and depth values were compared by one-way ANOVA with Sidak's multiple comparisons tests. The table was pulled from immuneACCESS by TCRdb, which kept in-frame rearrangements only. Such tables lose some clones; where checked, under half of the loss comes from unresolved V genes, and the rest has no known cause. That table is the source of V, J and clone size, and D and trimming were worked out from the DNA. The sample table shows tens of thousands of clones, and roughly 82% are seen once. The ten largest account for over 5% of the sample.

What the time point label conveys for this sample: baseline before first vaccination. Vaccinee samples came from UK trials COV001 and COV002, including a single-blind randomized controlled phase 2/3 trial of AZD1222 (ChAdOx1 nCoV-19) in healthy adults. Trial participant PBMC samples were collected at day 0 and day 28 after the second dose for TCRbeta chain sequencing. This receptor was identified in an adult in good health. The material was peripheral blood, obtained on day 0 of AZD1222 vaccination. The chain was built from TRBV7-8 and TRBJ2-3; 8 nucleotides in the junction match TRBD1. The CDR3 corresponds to CASSARGRTDTQYF. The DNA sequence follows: TGTGCCAGCAGCGCCAGGGGGCGGACAGATACGCAGTATTTT.